This TCR beta chain was recorded in a study of primary melanoma T cells and metastatic recurrence. The protocol was immunoSEQ multiplex PCR, while the TCRdb copy is restricted to in-frame clones and leaves out a portion. This table has 200 to 250 clones, around 80% appearing once. Study results and caveats: A tumor T-cell fraction above 20% appeared protective. The tumor T-cell fraction reportedly predicted progression-free survival independently of thickness, ulceration, mitotic rate and age.

Patients with resected primary melanoma were considered at risk of metastatic recurrence. In regard to this clone: Its target is unknown.

The germline V gene encodes CDR1 LGHNT and CDR2 FRNRAP. CDR3 length equals 15 residues. The gene calls are TRBV12-5 and TRBJ1-1; TRBD1 might be the D (5 bases). The receptor comes from a human donor with melanoma. Source material: melanoma tumor tissue. This chain's CDR3 is CASTSSGRRNTEAFF. The CDR3 region has the DNA TGTGCCAGCACCTCCTCAGGGAGGAGGAACACTGAAGCTTTCTTT.